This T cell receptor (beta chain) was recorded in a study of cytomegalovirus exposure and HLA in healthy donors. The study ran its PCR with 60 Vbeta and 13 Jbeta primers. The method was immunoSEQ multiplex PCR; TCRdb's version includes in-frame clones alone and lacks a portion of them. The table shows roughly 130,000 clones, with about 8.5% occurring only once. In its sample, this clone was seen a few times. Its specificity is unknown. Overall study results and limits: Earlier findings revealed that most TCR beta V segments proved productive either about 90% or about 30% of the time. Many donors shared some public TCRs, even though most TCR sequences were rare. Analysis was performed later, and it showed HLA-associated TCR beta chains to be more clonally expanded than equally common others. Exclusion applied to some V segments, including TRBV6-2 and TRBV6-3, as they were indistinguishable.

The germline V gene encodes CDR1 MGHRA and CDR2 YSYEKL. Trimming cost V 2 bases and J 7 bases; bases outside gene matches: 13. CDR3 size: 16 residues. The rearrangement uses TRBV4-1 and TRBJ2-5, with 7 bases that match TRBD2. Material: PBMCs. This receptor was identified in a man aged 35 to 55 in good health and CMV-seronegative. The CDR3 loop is CASSQSQRGASRTQYF. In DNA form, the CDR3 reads TGCGCCAGCAGCCAATCCCAGCGGGGAGCAAGTCGGACCCAGTACTTC.